This T cell receptor (beta chain) was identified in a study of spatial heterogeneity in lung cancer. At the level of the study: Where present, follow-up PBMC were sequenced a median of about 25 months after resection. The study observed each unique TCR and UMI combination more than ten times on average in raw reads.

TCRdb recomputed calls from the 5' RACE reads with MiXCR, one row per CDR3 protein. The table includes some 41,000 distinct CDR3 sequences, about 10% detected once. Sample time point: blood at routine non-recurrence follow-up after resection. Without sorting, whole RNA was sequenced from tumor, nontumor lung or frozen PBMC. This clonotype was seen more than once but under ten times. The CDR3 has 18 residues. Germline CDR1 SGHDN, CDR2 FVKESK. Trimming took off 1 base at V and 0 bases at J, with 13 bases between the two ends. The receptor's source is a female donor with early-stage non-small cell lung cancer. Sequences were derived from PBMCs, sampled at follow-up. The chain combines TRBV14 with TRBJ2-6; possible D gene TRBD1, 5 bases. The CDR3 bases are TGTGCCAGCAGCCAAGTGTACCAGGGAATCTCTGGGGCCAACGTCCTGACTTTC. It specifies CASSQVYQGISGANVLTF. Full variable domain (missing parts from reference TRBV14 and TRBJ2-6): EAGVTQFPSHSVIEKGQTVTLRCDPISGHDNLYWYRRVMGKEIKFLLHFVKESKQDESGMPNNRFLAERTGGTYSTLKVQPAELEDSGVYFCASSQVYQGISGANVLTFGAGSRLTVL.